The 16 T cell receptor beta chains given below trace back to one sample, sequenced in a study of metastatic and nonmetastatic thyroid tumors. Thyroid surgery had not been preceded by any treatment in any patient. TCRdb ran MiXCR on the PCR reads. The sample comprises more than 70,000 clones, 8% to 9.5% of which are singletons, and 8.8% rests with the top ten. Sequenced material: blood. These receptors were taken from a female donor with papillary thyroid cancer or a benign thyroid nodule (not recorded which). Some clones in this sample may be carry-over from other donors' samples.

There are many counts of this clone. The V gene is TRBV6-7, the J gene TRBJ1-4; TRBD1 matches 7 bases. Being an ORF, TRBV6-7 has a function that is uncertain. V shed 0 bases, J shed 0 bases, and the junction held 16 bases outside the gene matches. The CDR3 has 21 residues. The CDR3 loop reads CASSYSKVGQRNLATNEKLFF. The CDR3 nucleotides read TGTGCCAGCAGTTACTCGAAGGTGGGACAGAGAAATCTTGCAACTAATGAAAAACTGTTTTTT.

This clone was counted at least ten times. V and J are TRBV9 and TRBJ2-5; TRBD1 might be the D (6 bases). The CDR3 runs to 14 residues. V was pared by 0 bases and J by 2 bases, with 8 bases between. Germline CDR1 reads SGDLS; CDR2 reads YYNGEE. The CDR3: CASSVGTAQETQYF. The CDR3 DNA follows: TGTGCCAGCAGCGTAGGGACAGCACAAGAGACCCAGTACTTC.

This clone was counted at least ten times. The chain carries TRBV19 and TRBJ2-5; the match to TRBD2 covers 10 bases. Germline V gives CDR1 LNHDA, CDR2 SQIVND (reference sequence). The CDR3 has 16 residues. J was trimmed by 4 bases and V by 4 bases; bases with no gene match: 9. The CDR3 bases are TGTGCCAGTAGTAGACGAAGCGGGGGGGCCTTAGAGACCCAGTACTTC. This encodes CASSRRSGGALETQYF.

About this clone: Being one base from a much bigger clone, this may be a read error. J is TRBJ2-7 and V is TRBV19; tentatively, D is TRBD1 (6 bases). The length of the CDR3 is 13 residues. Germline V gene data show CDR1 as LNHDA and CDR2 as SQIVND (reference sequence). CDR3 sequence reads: CANSYTGTYEQYF. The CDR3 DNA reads TGTGCCAATAGTTACACAGGGACCTACGAGCAGTACTTC.

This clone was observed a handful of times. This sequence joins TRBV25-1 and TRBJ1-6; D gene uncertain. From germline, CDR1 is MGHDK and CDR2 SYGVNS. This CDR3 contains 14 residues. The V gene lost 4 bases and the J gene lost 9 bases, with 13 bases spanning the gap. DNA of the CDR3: TGTGCCAGCAGTGGCGACTACCTAGGTTCACCCCTCCACTTT. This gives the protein CASSGDYLGSPLHF.

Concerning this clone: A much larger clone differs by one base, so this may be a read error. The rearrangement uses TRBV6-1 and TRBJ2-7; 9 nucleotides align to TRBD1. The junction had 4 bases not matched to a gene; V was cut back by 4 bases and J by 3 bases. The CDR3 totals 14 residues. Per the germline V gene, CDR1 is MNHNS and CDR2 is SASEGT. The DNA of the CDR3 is TGTGCCAGCAGTGCCGGGACAGGGTTCTACGAGCAGTACTTC. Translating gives CASSAGTGFYEQYF.

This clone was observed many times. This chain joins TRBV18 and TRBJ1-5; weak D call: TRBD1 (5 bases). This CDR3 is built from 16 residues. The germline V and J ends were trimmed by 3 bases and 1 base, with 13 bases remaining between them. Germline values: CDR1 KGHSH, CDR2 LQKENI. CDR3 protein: CASSPQGRGSNQPQHF. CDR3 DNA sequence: TGTGCCAGCTCACCGCAGGGTCGGGGCAGCAATCAGCCCCAGCATTTT.

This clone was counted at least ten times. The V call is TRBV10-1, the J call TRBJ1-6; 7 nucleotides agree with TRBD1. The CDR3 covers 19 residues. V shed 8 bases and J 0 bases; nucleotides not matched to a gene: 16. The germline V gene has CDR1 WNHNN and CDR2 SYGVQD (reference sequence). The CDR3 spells CASFGQAIPSDSYNSPLHF. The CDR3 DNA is TGCGCCAGCTTTGGACAGGCCATTCCTAGCGACTCCTATAATTCACCCCTCCACTTT.

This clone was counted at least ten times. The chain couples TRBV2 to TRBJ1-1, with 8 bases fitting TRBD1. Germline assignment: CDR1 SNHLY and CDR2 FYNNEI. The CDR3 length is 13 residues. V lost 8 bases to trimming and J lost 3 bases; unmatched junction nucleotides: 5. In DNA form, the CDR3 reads TGTGCCAGCCGCGACAGGGGACACACTGAAGCTTTCTTT. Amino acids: CASRDRGHTEAFF.

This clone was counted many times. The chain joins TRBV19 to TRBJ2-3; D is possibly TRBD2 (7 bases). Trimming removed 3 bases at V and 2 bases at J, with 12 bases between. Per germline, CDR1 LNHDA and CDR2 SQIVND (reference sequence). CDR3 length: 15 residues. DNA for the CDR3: TGTGCCAGTAGTATGGCGGGGGCCTACACAGATACGCAGTATTTT. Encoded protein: CASSMAGAYTDTQYF.

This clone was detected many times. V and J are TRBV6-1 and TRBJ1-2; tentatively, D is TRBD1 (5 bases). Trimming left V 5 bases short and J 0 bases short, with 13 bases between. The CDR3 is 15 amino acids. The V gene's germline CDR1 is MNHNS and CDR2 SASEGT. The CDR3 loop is CASSTRQYTNYGYTF. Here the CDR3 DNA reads TGTGCCAGCAGTACCAGACAGTATACTAACTATGGCTACACCTTC.

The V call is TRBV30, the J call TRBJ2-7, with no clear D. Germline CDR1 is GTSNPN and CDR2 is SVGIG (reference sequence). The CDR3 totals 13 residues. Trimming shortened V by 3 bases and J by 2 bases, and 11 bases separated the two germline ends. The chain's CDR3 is CAWSVGHAYEQYF. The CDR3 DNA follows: TGTGCCTGGAGCGTTGGGCATGCCTACGAGCAGTACTTC. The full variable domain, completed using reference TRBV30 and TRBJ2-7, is SQTIHQWPATLVQPVGSPLSLECTVEGTSNPNLYWYRQAAGRGLQLLFYSVGIGQISSEVPQNLSASRPQDRQFILSSKKLLLSDSGFYLCAWSVGHAYEQYFGPGTRLTVT.

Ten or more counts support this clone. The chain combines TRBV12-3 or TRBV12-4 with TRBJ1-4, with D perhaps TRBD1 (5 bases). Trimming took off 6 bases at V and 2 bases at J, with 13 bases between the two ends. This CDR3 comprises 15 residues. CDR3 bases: TGTGCCAGCAGCCGCGGGGCAGGGACTAATGAAAAACTGTTTTTT. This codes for CASSRGAGTNEKLFF.

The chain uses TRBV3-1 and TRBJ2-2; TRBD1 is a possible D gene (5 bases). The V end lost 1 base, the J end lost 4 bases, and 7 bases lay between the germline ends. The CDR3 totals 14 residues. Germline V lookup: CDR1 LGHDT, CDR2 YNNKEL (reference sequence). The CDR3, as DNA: TGTGCCAGCAGCCAAGTAACAGGCACCGGGGAGCTGTTTTTT. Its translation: CASSQVTGTGELFF.

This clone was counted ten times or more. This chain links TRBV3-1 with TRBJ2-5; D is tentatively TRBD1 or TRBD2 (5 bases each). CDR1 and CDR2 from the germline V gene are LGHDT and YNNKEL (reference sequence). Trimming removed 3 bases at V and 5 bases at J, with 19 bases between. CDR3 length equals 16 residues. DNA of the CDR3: TGTGCCAGCAGCCACCGGGACGGCCCTTCGGGTGAGACCCAGTACTTC. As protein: CASSHRDGPSGETQYF.

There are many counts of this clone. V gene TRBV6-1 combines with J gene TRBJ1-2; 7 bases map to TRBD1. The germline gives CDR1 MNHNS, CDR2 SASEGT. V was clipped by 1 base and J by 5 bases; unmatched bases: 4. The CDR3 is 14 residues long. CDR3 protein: CASSEDPGGYGYTF. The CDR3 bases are TGTGCCAGCAGTGAAGATCCAGGGGGTTATGGCTACACCTTC.